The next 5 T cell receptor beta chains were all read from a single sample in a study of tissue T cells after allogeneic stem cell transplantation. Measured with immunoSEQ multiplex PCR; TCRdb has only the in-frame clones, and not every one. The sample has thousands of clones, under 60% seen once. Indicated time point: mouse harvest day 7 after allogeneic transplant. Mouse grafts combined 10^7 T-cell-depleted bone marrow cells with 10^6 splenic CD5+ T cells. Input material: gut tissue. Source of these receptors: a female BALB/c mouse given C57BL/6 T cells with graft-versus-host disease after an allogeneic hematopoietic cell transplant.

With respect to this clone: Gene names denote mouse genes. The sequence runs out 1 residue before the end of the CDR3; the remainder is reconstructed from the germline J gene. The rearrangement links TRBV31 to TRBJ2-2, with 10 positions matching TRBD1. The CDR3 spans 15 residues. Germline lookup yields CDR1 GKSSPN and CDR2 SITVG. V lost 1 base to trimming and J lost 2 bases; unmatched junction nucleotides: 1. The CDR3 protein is CAWSRGQGNTGQLYF. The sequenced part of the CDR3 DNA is TGTGCCTGGAGTCGGGGACAGGGGAACACCGGGCAGCTCTAC.

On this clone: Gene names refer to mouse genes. The CDR3 loop reads CASSLGGRAEQFF. CDR3 DNA (partial): TGTGCCAGCAGTCTGGGGGGGCGAGCTGAGCAGTTC. The rearrangement uses TRBV26 and TRBJ2-1; tentative D call: TRBD2 (7 bases). The read stops 1 residue short of the end of the CDR3; the missing end is completed from the germline J gene. V was trimmed by 2 bases and J by 7 bases, leaving 9 bases between them. Looked up from germline, CDR1 is KGHPV and CDR2 is FQNQEV (reference sequence). CDR3 length equals 13 residues.

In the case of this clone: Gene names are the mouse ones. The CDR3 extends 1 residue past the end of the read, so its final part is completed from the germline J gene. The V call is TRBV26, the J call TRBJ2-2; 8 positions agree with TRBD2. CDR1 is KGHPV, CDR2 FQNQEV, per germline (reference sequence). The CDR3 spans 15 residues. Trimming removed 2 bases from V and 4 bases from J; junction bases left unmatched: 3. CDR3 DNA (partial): TGTGCCAGCAGTCTGGGGGGGGCTGGCACCGGGCAGCTCTAC. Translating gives CASSLGGAGTGQLY. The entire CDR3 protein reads CASSLGGAGTGQLYF. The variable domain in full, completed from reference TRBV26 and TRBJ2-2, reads NSKVIQTPRYLVKGQGQKAKMRCIPEKGHPVVFWYQQNKNNEFKFLINFQNQEVLQQIDMTEKRFSAECPSNSPCSLEIQSSEAGDSALYLCASSLGGAGTGQLYFGEGSKLTVL.

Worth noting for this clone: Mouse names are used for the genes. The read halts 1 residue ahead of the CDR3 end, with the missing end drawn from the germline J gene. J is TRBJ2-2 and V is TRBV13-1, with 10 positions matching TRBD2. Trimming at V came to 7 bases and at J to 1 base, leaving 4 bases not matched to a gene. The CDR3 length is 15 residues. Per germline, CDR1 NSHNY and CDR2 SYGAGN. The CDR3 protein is CASLGTGENTGQLYF. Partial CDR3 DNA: TGTGCCAGCCTCGGGACTGGGGAAAACACCGGGCAGCTCTAC.

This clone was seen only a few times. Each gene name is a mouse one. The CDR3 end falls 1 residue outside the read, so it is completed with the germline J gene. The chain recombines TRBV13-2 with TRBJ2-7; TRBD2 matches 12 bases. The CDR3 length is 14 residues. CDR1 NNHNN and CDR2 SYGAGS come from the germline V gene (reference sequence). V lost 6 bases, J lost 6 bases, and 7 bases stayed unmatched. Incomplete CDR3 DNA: TGTGCCAGCGCCCGGGACTGGGGGGATGGTGAACAGTAC. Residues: CASARDWGDGEQY. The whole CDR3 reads CASARDWGDGEQYF.